Listed below are T cell receptor beta chains from one sample, sequenced in a study of blood T cells in healthy people across ages. TCRdb processed the 5' RACE reads anew with MiXCR; each CDR3 protein has one entry. The data show 1.4 million or so distinct CDR3 sequences, less than 45% seen once. Sequenced: blood. These receptors were collected from a woman aged 18-29 years in good health. Both conserved end residues are part of each CDR3. A D gene is named only where the DNA matches it firmly. Size is omitted from some rows. Given values are once, few, many or a class for expanded clones.

abundance: few; len: 15; v_gene: TRBV7-8; d_gene: TRBD1; j_gene: TRBJ2-1; CDR3nt: TGTGCCAGCAGCTTAGTGTCTGACAGGGACAATGAGCAGTTCTTC; CDR3aa: CASSLVSDRDNEQFF
abundance: NA; len: 13; v_gene: TRBV5-6; d_gene: TRBD1; j_gene: TRBJ1-2; CDR3nt: TGTGCCAGCAGCTTCCAAGGGGGCCATGGCTACACCTTC; CDR3aa: CASSFQGGHGYTF
abundance: NA; len: 15; v_gene: TRBV18; d_gene: NA; j_gene: TRBJ2-7; CDR3nt: TGTGCCAGCTCTACGACGGGGGAAAGCTCCTACGAGCAGTACTTC; CDR3aa: CASSTTGESSYEQYF
abundance: NA; len: 16; v_gene: TRBV3-1; d_gene: TRBD2; j_gene: TRBJ2-1; CDR3nt: TGTGCCAGCAGCCCTTCGGGGGGGACCTATTACAATGAGCAGTTCTTC; CDR3aa: CASSPSGGTYYNEQFF
abundance: NA; len: 15; v_gene: TRBV4-3; d_gene: TRBD1; j_gene: TRBJ1-2; CDR3nt: TGCGCCAGCAGCCAAGATCTGGGACAGGGCCGTGGCTACACCTTC; CDR3aa: CASSQDLGQGRGYTF
abundance: NA; len: 15; v_gene: TRBV12-3/TRBV12-4; d_gene: TRBD1; j_gene: TRBJ2-7; CDR3nt: TGTGCCCAGCAGCAGGGGGCGGACTCGTCCTACGAGCAGTACTTC; CDR3aa: CAQQQGADSSYEQYF
abundance: NA; len: 14; v_gene: TRBV7-2; d_gene: TRBD1; j_gene: TRBJ1-1; CDR3nt: TGTGCCAGCAGAATTACAGGGGCGAGTACTGAAGCTTTCTTT; CDR3aa: CASRITGASTEAFF
abundance: NA; len: 15; v_gene: TRBV11-2; d_gene: TRBD2; j_gene: TRBJ2-7; CDR3nt: TGTGCCAGCAGCTTAGGGCCAGCGGGGAACAATGAGCAGTACTTC; CDR3aa: CASSLGPAGNNEQYF
abundance: few; len: 15; v_gene: TRBV20-1; d_gene: NA; j_gene: TRBJ1-5; CDR3nt: TGCAGTGCTAGAGTCGGGGTGGACGTCTTTCAGCCCCAGCATTTT; CDR3aa: CSARVGVDVFQPQHF
abundance: NA; len: 15; v_gene: TRBV24-1; d_gene: NA; j_gene: TRBJ2-5; CDR3nt: TGTGCCACCAGTGATCCTCGAAGCGACGGAGAGACCCAGTACTTC; CDR3aa: CATSDPRSDGETQYF
abundance: NA; len: 13; v_gene: TRBV27; d_gene: NA; j_gene: TRBJ2-7; CDR3nt: TGTGCCAGCAGTTTAACGAGGTACAATGAGCAGTACTTC; CDR3aa: CASSLTRYNEQYF
abundance: NA; len: 15; v_gene: TRBV20-1; d_gene: TRBD2; j_gene: TRBJ2-5; CDR3nt: TGCAGTGCTAGCCCGCTAGCGGGAGGGTACAATGAGCAGTACTTC; CDR3aa: CSASPLAGGYNEQYF
abundance: few; len: 13; v_gene: TRBV29-1; d_gene: TRBD1; j_gene: TRBJ2-7; CDR3nt: TGCAGCGTCAGGACAGGGGGGGCCTACGAGCAGTACTTC; CDR3aa: CSVRTGGAYEQYF
abundance: NA; len: 16; v_gene: TRBV25-1; d_gene: TRBD1; j_gene: TRBJ2-5; CDR3nt: TGTGCCAGCAGTGAAAATCAGGGGGCCAAGGTGGAGACCCAGTACTTC; CDR3aa: CASSENQGAKVETQYF
abundance: NA; len: 12; v_gene: TRBV30; d_gene: NA; j_gene: TRBJ1-2; CDR3nt: TGTGCCTGGGGGGCTTGCTTCGTCGGCTACACCTTC; CDR3aa: CAWGACFVGYTF
abundance: NA; len: 13; v_gene: TRBV7-8; d_gene: NA; j_gene: TRBJ2-3; CDR3nt: TGTGCCAGCAGCCCACGCCGTGAGAATACGCAGTATTTT; CDR3aa: CASSPRRENTQYF
abundance: NA; len: 14; v_gene: TRBV29-1; d_gene: NA; j_gene: TRBJ1-1; CDR3nt: TGCAGCGTTGGGCCTCCTCTAGGGGACACTGAAGCTTTCTTT; CDR3aa: CSVGPPLGDTEAFF
abundance: NA; len: 15; v_gene: TRBV7-6; d_gene: TRBD1; j_gene: TRBJ2-7; CDR3nt: TGTGCCAGCAGCGTAGATCAGGACAGGGTCTACGAGCAGTACTTC; CDR3aa: CASSVDQDRVYEQYF